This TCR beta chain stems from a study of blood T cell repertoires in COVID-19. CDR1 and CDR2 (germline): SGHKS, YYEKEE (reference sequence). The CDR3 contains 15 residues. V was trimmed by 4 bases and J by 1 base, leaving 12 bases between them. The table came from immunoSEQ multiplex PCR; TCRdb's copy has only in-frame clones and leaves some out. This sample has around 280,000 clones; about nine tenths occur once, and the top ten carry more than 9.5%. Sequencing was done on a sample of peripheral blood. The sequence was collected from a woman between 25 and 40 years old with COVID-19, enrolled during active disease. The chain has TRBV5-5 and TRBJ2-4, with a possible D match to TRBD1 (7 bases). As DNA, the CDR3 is TGTGCCAGCAGCAACCCAGGGGGGGCCAAAAACATTCAGTACTTC. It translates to CASSNPGGAKNIQYF.